Listed here are 16 T cell receptor beta chains from one sample, sequenced in a study of T cells in Graves' hyperthyroidism and ophthalmopathy. Amplification of TCR beta CDR3 regions was performed using RNA transcripts as template. Primed by the HTBI set, a first-round RT-PCR was run on the TCR CDR3. Each CDR3 protein is one row after TCRdb ran MiXCR on the multiplex PCR reads. The sample includes some 320,000 distinct CDR3 sequences, roughly 15% seen only once; the top ten take approximately 35%. The sequencing sample was made of blood. These receptor sequences come from a woman between 40 and 55 years old with Graves' ophthalmopathy.

This clonotype occurred many times. CDR3 in DNA: TGTGCCAGCAGCCCACCTGACTGGCAAGAGACCCAGTACTTC. Translation: CASSPPDWQETQYF. The genes are TRBV7-2 and TRBJ2-5; D is unresolved. The CDR3 runs to 14 residues. V was shortened by 5 bases and J by 2 bases, with 12 bases between the two germline ends. Germline CDR1 SGHTA, CDR2 FQGNSA. Variable domain in full (rest from reference TRBV7-2 and TRBJ2-5): GAGVSQSPSNKVTEKGKDVELRCDPISGHTALYWYRQSLGQGLEFLIYFQGNSAPDKSGLPSDRFSAERTGGSVSTLTIQRTQQEDSAVYLCASSPPDWQETQYFGPGTRLLVL.

This clonotype came up many times. This chain joins TRBV6-1 and TRBJ2-3; D unclear. Germline V gene sequence: CDR1 MNHNS, CDR2 SASEGT. The V gene lost 2 bases and the J gene lost 0 bases, with 9 bases spanning the gap. This CDR3 has 15 residues. CDR3 nucleotides: TGTGCCAGCAGTGAATGGCGGATTAGCACAGATACGCAGTATTTT. Amino acids: CASSEWRISTDTQYF.

The table lists this clonotype with many counts. The V call is TRBV29-1, the J call TRBJ2-3; D is possibly TRBD1 (5 bases). Between the trimmed V and J ends, which lost 6 bases and 1 base, there was a span of 8 bases. The length of the CDR3 is 12 residues. Germline CDR1 and CDR2: SQVTM and ANQGSEA. CDR3 bases: TGCAGCGTCGAACAGGGCACAGATACGCAGTATTTT. Its translation: CSVEQGTDTQYF.

This rearrangement joins TRBV20-1 to TRBJ2-3, with 7 bases matching TRBD2. The V segment lost 6 bases and the J segment 5 bases; nucleotides outside the gene matches: 23. The germline CDR1 and CDR2 sequences are DFQATT and SNEGSKA (reference sequence). The CDR3 spans 18 residues. Here the CDR3 reads CSAAPFGAGEEFGDTQYF. The CDR3 nucleotides are TGCAGTGCGGCCCCCTTCGGGGCGGGAGAAGAGTTCGGAGATACGCAGTATTTT.

The table lists this clonotype with a few counts. The chain combines TRBV9 with TRBJ2-1; D unresolved. This CDR3 contains 15 residues. Trimming shortened V by 0 bases and J by 3 bases, and 10 bases separated the two germline ends. The germline CDR1 and CDR2 sequences are SGDLS and YYNGEE. This CDR3 is CASSVDSPSYNEQFF. The CDR3 DNA reads TGTGCCAGCAGCGTAGATAGTCCGAGCTACAATGAGCAGTTCTTC.

Only a few counts were recorded for this clonotype. V is TRBV7-9 and J is TRBJ2-5; D possibly corresponds to TRBD2 (5 bases). The V end lost 8 bases, the J end lost 0 bases, and 16 bases lay between the germline ends. The CDR3 extends over 15 amino acids. Looked up from germline, CDR1 is SEHNR and CDR2 is FQNEAQ (reference sequence). This chain's CDR3 is CASSYAEAYQETQYF. The CDR3, as DNA: TGTGCCAGCTCCTACGCGGAGGCGTACCAAGAGACCCAGTACTTC.

This clonotype was seen many times. The chain employs TRBV20-1 and TRBJ2-1; the D gene is possibly TRBD2 (5 bases). Germline V gene lookup returns CDR1 DFQATT and CDR2 SNEGSKA (reference sequence). The V end lost 3 bases, the J end lost 2 bases, and 14 bases lay between the germline ends. CDR3 size: 15 residues. For the CDR3, the DNA is TGCAGTGCTAGTATCCCCCGCGGGCCCTACAATGAGCAGTTCTTC. Encoded protein: CSASIPRGPYNEQFF.

This clonotype has at least ten counts. The V gene is TRBV2, the J gene TRBJ1-1; D remains ambiguous. V was clipped by 6 bases and J by 2 bases, with 10 bases between them. Germline CDR1 SNHLY, CDR2 FYNNEI. The CDR3 runs 13 residues. The CDR3 DNA follows: TGTGCCAGCAGGGTCGGACTCAACACTGAAGCTTTCTTT. The encoded protein is CASRVGLNTEAFF.

This clonotype was seen only a few times. The V call is TRBV2, the J call TRBJ1-5; 9 nucleotides agree with TRBD1. The CDR3 sequence is 15 residues long. Trimming cost V 5 bases and J 8 bases; bases outside gene matches: 10. Germline loops: CDR1 SNHLY, CDR2 FYNNEI. The CDR3 nucleotides are TGTGCCAGCAGTCAACAGGGGGCGACGAATAAGCCCCAGCATTTT. Translation: CASSQQGATNKPQHF.

Ten or more counts support this clonotype. This rearrangement joins TRBV5-1 to TRBJ2-1; D uncertain. The length of the CDR3 is 11 residues. V lost 5 bases, J lost 8 bases, and 8 bases lay in between. Germline assignment: CDR1 SGHRS and CDR2 YFSETQ. CDR3 sequence: CASRAAHEQFF. The CDR3 nucleotides read TGCGCCAGCAGGGCGGCACATGAGCAGTTCTTC.

This clonotype was seen repeatedly, ten times or more. The chain combines TRBV28 with TRBJ2-5, with D perhaps being TRBD1 or TRBD2 (6 bases each). V was trimmed by 9 bases and J by 2 bases, leaving 16 bases between them. Germline V gene data show CDR1 as MDHEN and CDR2 as SYDVKM. This CDR3 is 14 amino acids long. CDR3 in amino acids: CASSGAWGQETQYF. CDR3 DNA sequence: TGTGCCAGTTCGGGGGCTTGGGGACAAGAGACCCAGTACTTC.

This clonotype was recorded at least ten times. The chain is built from TRBV27 and TRBJ2-3, with 8 nucleotides matching TRBD1. CDR1 is MNHEY, CDR2 SMNVEV, per germline (reference sequence). CDR3 length equals 17 residues. V dropped 2 bases and J dropped 2; count of bases not matched to a gene: 9. CDR3 DNA sequence: TGTGCCAGCAGTTTAACGACAGGGGTGGGGTACACAGATACGCAGTATTTT. It translates to CASSLTTGVGYTDTQYF.

V is TRBV28 and J is TRBJ2-2; 7 bases agree with TRBD1. J lost 6 bases, V lost 5 bases, and 3 bases had no gene match. The germline V gene has CDR1 MDHEN and CDR2 SYDVKM. This CDR3 region has 13 residues. CDR3 DNA sequence: TGTGCCAGCAGTGTAGGGACAGCCGGGGAGCTGTTTTTT. Its protein is CASSVGTAGELFF.

The J gene is TRBJ2-3, the V gene TRBV28; TRBD2 matches 9 bases. This CDR3 region has 15 residues. Unmatched junction bases numbered 8, after V lost 6 bases and J lost 4 bases. CDR1 is MDHEN and CDR2 is SYDVKM in the germline V gene. CDR3 bases: TGTGCCAGCAGCATGATTTTAGCGGGGGCAGATACGCAGTATTTT. Its translation is CASSMILAGADTQYF.

This clonotype was recorded at least ten times. V gene TRBV16 combines with J gene TRBJ1-2; D not resolved. Germline V gene sequence: CDR1 KGHSY, CDR2 FQNENV. The V and J ends lost 0 bases and 8 bases respectively, with 13 bases between them. CDR3 length: 14 amino acids. CDR3 sequence reads: CASSQSDGSEGYTF. In nucleotides, the CDR3 is TGTGCCAGCAGCCAATCGGACGGATCGGAGGGCTACACCTTC.

This clonotype was detected only a few times. The chain links TRBV27 to TRBJ2-3; D might be TRBD2 (7 bases). Trimming pared 7 bases from V and 4 bases from J, leaving 21 bases between. The CDR3 sequence is 16 residues long. CDR1 is MNHEY and CDR2 is SMNVEV in the germline V gene (reference sequence). The CDR3 nucleotides read TGTGCCAGCACCCCCCCTGGGGGGGCCAGGGCAGATACGCAGTATTTT. It yields the protein CASTPPGGARADTQYF.